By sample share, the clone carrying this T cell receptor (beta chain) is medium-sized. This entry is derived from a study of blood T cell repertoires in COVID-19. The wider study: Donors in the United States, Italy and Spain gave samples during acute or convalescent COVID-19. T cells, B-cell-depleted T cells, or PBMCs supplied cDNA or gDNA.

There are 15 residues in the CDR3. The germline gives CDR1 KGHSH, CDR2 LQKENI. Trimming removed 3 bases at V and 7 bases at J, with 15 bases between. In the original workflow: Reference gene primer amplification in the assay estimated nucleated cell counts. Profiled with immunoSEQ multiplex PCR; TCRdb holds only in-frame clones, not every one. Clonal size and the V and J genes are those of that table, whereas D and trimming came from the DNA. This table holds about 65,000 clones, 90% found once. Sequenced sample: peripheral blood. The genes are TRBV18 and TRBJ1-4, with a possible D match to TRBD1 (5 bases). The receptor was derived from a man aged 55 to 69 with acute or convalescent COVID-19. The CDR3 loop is CASSPEKTQGEKLFF. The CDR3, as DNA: TGTGCCAGCTCACCGGAAAAAACCCAGGGTGAAAAACTGTTTTTT.